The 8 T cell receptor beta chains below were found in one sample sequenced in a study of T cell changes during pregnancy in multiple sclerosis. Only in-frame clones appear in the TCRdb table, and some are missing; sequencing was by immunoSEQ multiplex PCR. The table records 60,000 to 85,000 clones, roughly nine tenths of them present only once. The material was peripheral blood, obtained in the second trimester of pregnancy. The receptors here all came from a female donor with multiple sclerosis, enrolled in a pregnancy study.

CDR3: CASSHGTSGGASTDTQYF. CDR3 in DNA: TGTGCCAGCAGCCATGGGACTAGCGGGGGGGCTAGCACAGATACGCAGTATTTT. The chain has TRBV7-2 and TRBJ2-3, with 16 bases identical to TRBD2. V lost 5 bases and J lost 0; bases outside the gene matches: 5. This CDR3 has 18 residues. The germline CDR1 and CDR2 sequences are SGHTA and FQGNSA.

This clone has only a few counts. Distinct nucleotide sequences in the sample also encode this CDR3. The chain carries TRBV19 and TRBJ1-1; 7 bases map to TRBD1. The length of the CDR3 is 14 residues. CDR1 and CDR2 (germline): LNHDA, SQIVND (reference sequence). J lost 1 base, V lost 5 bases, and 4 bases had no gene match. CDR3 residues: CASSYRGTNTEAFF. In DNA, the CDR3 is TGTGCCAGTAGTTACAGGGGTACGAACACTGAAGCTTTCTTT.

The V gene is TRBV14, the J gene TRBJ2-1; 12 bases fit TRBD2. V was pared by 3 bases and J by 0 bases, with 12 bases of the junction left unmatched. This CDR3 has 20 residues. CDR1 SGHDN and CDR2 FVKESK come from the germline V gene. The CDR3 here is CASSQGLAGRSGSSYNEQFF. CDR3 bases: TGTGCCAGCAGCCAGGGACTAGCGGGTCGTTCCGGGAGCTCCTACAATGAGCAGTTCTTC.

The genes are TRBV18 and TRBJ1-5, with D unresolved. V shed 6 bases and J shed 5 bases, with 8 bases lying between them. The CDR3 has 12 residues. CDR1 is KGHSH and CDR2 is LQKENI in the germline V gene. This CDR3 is CASSVGDQPQHF. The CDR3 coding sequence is TGTGCCAGCTCGGTCGGGGATCAGCCCCAGCATTTT.

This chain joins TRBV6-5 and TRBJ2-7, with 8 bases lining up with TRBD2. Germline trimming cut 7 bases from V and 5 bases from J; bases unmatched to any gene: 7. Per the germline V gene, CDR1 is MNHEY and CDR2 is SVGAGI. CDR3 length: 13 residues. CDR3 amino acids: CASKTGLVDEQYF. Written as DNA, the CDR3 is TGTGCCAGCAAGACGGGACTAGTAGACGAGCAGTACTTC.

CDR3 region: CASSQGGGRTMAAFF. In nucleotides, the CDR3 is TGTGCCAGCAGCCAAGGGGGGGGCAGAACCATGGCGGCTTTCTTT. V usage is TRBV14 and J usage is TRBJ1-1; maybe TRBD1 (6 bases). CDR3 length: 15 residues. CDR1 and CDR2 (germline): SGHDN, FVKESK. V was clipped by 1 base and J by 11 bases, with 20 bases between them.

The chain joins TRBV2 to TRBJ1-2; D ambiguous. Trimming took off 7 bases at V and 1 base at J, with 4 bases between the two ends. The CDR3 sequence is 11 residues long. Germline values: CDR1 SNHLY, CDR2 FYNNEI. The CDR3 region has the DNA TGTGCCAGCACAGATAACTATGGCTACACCTTC. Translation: CASTDNYGYTF. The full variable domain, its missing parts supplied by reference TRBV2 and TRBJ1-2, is EPEVTQTPSHQVTQMGQEVILRCVPISNHLYFYWYRQILGQKVEFLVSFYNNEISEKSEIFDDQFSVERPDGSNFTLKIRSTKLEDSAMYFCASTDNYGYTFGSGTRLTVV.

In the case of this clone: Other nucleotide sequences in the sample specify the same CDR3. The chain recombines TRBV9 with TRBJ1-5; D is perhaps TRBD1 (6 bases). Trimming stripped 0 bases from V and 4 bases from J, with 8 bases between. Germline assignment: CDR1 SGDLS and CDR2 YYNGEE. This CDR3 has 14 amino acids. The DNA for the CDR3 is TGTGCCAGCAGCGTAGGGCAGGGGAATCAGCCCCAGCATTTT. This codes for CASSVGQGNQPQHF.